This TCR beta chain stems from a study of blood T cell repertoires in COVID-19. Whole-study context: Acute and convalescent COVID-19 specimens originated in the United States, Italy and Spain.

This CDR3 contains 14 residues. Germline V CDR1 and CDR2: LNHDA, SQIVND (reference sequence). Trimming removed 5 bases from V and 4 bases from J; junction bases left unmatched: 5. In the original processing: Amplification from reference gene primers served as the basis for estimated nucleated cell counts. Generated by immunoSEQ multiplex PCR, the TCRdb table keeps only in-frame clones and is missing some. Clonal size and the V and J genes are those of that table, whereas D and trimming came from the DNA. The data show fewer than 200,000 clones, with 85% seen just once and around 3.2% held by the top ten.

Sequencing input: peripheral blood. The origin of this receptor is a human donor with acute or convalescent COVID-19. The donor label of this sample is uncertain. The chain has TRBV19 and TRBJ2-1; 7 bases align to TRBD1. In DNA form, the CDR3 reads TGTGCCAGTAGTTTGGGACAGTTATACAATGAGCAGTTCTTC. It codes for CASSLGQLYNEQFF.